These 5 T cell receptor beta chains were sequenced from one sample in a study of blood T cell repertoires in COVID-19. Profiling relied on immunoSEQ multiplex PCR, and the TCRdb table lists in-frame clones only, not all of them. The sample includes fewer than 650,000 clones, about 89% of them seen just once. Source material: peripheral blood. These receptors originate from a woman aged 45-60 years with COVID-19, enrolled during active disease.

A note on this clone: Sequence at one end of the junction differs from germline and may be a read error. The chain employs TRBV5-1 and TRBJ1-1; 8 bases line up with TRBD1. Germline V gives CDR1 SGHRS, CDR2 YFSETQ. This CDR3 comprises 12 residues. DNA for the CDR3: TGCGCCAGCAGCCCCGGGACAGGTGAAACTTTCTTT. Translated, it gives CASSPGTGETFF. Filled out from reference TRBV5-1 and TRBJ1-1, the complete variable domain reads KAGVTQTPRYLIKTRGQQVTLSCSPISGHRSVSWYQQTPGQGLQFLFEYFSETQRNKGNFPGRFSGRQFSNSRSEMNVSTLELGDSALYLCASSPGTGETFFGQGTRLTVV.

The CDR3 region has the DNA TGCAGTGCTTTTGGGGGGGAAAAACTGTTTTTT. Its protein is CSAFGGEKLFF. The chain recombines TRBV20-1 with TRBJ1-4; possible D gene TRBD1, 5 bases. The V end was cut by 5 bases, the J end by 8 bases, with 9 bases between. This CDR3 contains 11 residues. Germline V gene lookup returns CDR1 DFQATT and CDR2 SNEGSKA (reference sequence).

This sequence joins TRBV20-1 and TRBJ2-7; no definite D call. Germline CDR1 and CDR2: DFQATT and SNEGSKA (reference sequence). Trimming cost V 5 bases and J 5 bases, with 10 bases left between them. This CDR3 comprises 11 residues. CDR3 DNA sequence: TGCAGTGCTCCTTACTTCGACGAGCAGTACTTC. Amino acid sequence: CSAPYFDEQYF.

The genes are TRBV13 and TRBJ1-2, with TRBD1 matching 8 bases. Germline assignment: CDR1 PRHDT and CDR2 FYEKMQ (reference sequence). The CDR3 runs 14 residues. V shed 3 bases, J shed 7 bases, and the junction held 7 bases outside the gene matches. The CDR3 DNA sequence: TGTGCCAGCAGCTTCGGACAGGGAAGGGGTGGCTACACCTTC. It specifies CASSFGQGRGGYTF. Together with reference TRBV13 and TRBJ1-2, the CDR3 gives the full variable domain: AAGVIQSPRHLIKEKRETATLKCYPIPRHDTVYWYQQGPGQDPQFLISFYEKMQSDKGSIPDRFSAQQFSDYHSELNMSSLELGDSALYFCASSFGQGRGGYTFGSGTRLTVV.

J is TRBJ2-3 and V is TRBV24-1; TRBD2 agrees at 8 bases. Trimming removed 4 bases from V and 3 bases from J; junction bases left unmatched: 14. CDR3 length: 18 residues. The germline V gene encodes CDR1 KGHDR and CDR2 SFDVKD. CDR3 DNA sequence: TGTGCCACCAGTGACACGGGGGGGCGAGGTGACAGTACAGATACGCAGTATTTT. Translated, it gives CATSDTGGRGDSTDTQYF.